The rows below give T cell receptor beta chains drawn from one sample of a study of T cell responses to AZD1222 COVID-19 vaccine. Measured with immunoSEQ multiplex PCR; TCRdb has only the in-frame clones, and not every one. The sample holds under 150,000 clones, around 83% seen once. The sequences come from peripheral blood, collected on day 0 of MenACWY control vaccination. These receptors came from an adult in good health. Each CDR3 is given with its conserved first and last residue. Fields, in order: V gene, J gene, clone size, D gene, CDR3 protein, CDR3 DNA. D genes are given only for firm matches. Not all rows give a size; the values are once, few, many and, for expanded clones, a class.

v_call: TRBV7-8
j_call: TRBJ1-5
clone_size: once
d_call: -
cdr3_aa: CASSLRGSQPQHF
cdr3_nt: TGTGCCAGCAGCTTGCGGGGCAGTCAGCCCCAGCATTTT

v_call: TRBV4-2
j_call: TRBJ2-1
clone_size: -
d_call: -
cdr3_aa: CASSQGPDEQFF
cdr3_nt: TGTGCCAGCAGCCAAGGCCCGGATGAGCAGTTCTTC

v_call: TRBV21-1
j_call: TRBJ1-6
clone_size: -
d_call: -
cdr3_aa: CASSKEGARPINSPLHF
cdr3_nt: TGTGCCAGCAGCAAAGAAGGGGCAAGGCCGATCAATTCACCCCTCCACTTT

v_call: TRBV24-1
j_call: TRBJ2-3
clone_size: -
d_call: TRBD1
cdr3_aa: CATSGTGRTDTQYF
cdr3_nt: TGTGCCACCAGCGGGACAGGCCGCACAGATACGCAGTATTTT

v_call: TRBV4-1
j_call: TRBJ1-5
clone_size: -
d_call: -
cdr3_aa: CASSQEGTLSNQPQHF
cdr3_nt: TGCGCCAGCAGCCAAGAGGGTACCCTTAGCAATCAGCCCCAGCATTTT

v_call: TRBV6-4
j_call: TRBJ2-2
clone_size: many
d_call: -
cdr3_aa: CASSDSGTGELFF
cdr3_nt: TGTGCCAGCAGTGACTCGGGCACCGGGGAGCTGTTTTTT

v_call: TRBV7-3
j_call: TRBJ1-2
clone_size: -
d_call: -
cdr3_aa: CASSTPVGQFHTF
cdr3_nt: TGTGCCAGCAGCACTCCTGTGGGGCAGTTCCACACCTTC

v_call: TRBV29-1
j_call: TRBJ1-4
clone_size: -
d_call: -
cdr3_aa: CSVSTGTASQKLFF
cdr3_nt: TGCAGCGTTTCCACCGGGACCGCGTCGCAAAAACTGTTTTTT

v_call: TRBV12-5
j_call: TRBJ2-2
clone_size: -
d_call: -
cdr3_aa: CASGFATGELFF
cdr3_nt: TGTGCTAGTGGTTTTGCGACCGGGGAGCTGTTTTTT

v_call: TRBV5-5
j_call: TRBJ1-6
clone_size: -
d_call: -
cdr3_aa: CASSLEYRIYRNSPLHF
cdr3_nt: TGTGCCAGCAGCTTGGAATACCGGATCTATAGGAATTCACCCCTCCACTTT

v_call: TRBV3-1/TRBV3-2
j_call: TRBJ1-3
clone_size: -
d_call: TRBD1
cdr3_aa: CASSQYRDRVSTGNTIYF
cdr3_nt: TGTGCCAGCAGCCAATACCGGGACAGGGTGTCTACTGGAAACACCATATATTTT

v_call: TRBV5-1
j_call: TRBJ1-3
clone_size: once
d_call: -
cdr3_aa: CASSLPTGSGNTIYF
cdr3_nt: TGCGCCAGCAGCCTGCCCACAGGGTCTGGAAACACCATATATTTT

v_call: TRBV10-3
j_call: TRBJ1-1
clone_size: few
d_call: TRBD1
cdr3_aa: CAISVGQGNTEAFF
cdr3_nt: TGTGCCATCAGTGTCGGACAGGGCAACACTGAAGCTTTCTTT

v_call: TRBV3-1/TRBV3-2
j_call: TRBJ1-6
clone_size: -
d_call: -
cdr3_aa: CASSRTANSPLHF
cdr3_nt: TGTGCCAGCAGTAGGACAGCCAATTCACCCCTCCACTTT

v_call: TRBV9
j_call: TRBJ2-3
clone_size: -
d_call: -
cdr3_aa: CASSVIGTDTQYF
cdr3_nt: TGTGCCAGCAGCGTAATAGGAACAGATACGCAGTATTTT

v_call: TRBV2
j_call: TRBJ2-1
clone_size: -
d_call: TRBD2
cdr3_aa: CASRAYTSGGGPEQFF
cdr3_nt: TGTGCCAGCAGGGCTTATACTAGCGGGGGGGGACCTGAGCAGTTCTTC